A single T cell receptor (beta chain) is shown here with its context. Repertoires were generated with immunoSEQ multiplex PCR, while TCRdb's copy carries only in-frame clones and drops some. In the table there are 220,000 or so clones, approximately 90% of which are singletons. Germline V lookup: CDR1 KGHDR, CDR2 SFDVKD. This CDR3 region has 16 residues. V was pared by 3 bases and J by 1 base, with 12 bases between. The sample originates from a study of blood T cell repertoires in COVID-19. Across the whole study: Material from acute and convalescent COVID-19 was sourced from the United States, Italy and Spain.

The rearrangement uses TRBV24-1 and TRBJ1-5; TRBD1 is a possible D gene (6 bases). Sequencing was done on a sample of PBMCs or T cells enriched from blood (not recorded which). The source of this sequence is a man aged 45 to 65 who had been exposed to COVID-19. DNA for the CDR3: TGTGCCACCAGTGATACCAGGGGTTCGAGCAATCAGCCCCAGCATTTT. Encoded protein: CATSDTRGSSNQPQHF.